A single sample is the source of the 10 T cell receptor beta chains below, sequenced in a study of shared clonotypes between healthy human individuals. Clones were sequenced by immunoSEQ multiplex PCR, and TCRdb holds only the in-frame ones, with some missing. The sample consists of fewer than 850,000 clones, 95% to 97% of them appearing once. The naive CD8 fraction comprised CD45RO-negative cells positively selected for CCR7 and excluded terminally differentiated effector memory CD45RA+ cells. The source material was naive CD8+ T cells sorted from blood. These receptor sequences come from a young man in good health.

V is TRBV27 and J is TRBJ2-1, with unresolved D. The CDR3 has 15 residues. Germline-derived CDR1 and CDR2 are MNHEY and SMNVEV (reference sequence). The germline V and J ends were trimmed by 3 bases and 0 bases, with 9 bases remaining between them. The chain's CDR3 is CASSFLSSSYNEQFF. As DNA, the CDR3 is TGTGCCAGCAGTTTTTTAAGTAGCTCCTACAATGAGCAGTTCTTC.

The V call is TRBV7-8, the J call TRBJ2-3; 13 bases map to TRBD2. CDR3 size: 17 residues. The trim removed 5 bases at V and 5 bases at J, leaving 10 bases unmatched. Germline lookup yields CDR1 SGHVS and CDR2 FQNEAQ. The CDR3: CASSLGLAGSGEDTQYF. The CDR3 region has the DNA TGTGCCAGCAGCCTGGGACTAGCGGGGTCGGGGGAAGATACGCAGTATTTT.

V is TRBV10-2 and J is TRBJ2-1, with D unclear. This CDR3 has 11 residues. CDR1 and CDR2 from the germline V gene are WSHSY and SAAADI. V was cut by 0 bases and J by 6 bases, with 0 bases left in between. The DNA for the CDR3 is TGCGCCAGCAGTGAGTCCAATGAGCAGTTCTTC. Protein: CASSESNEQFF.

The chain has TRBV6-5 and TRBJ2-7, with 10 nucleotides matching TRBD1. Germline assignment: CDR1 MNHEY and CDR2 SVGAGI. There are 14 residues in the CDR3. Trimming cost V 5 bases and J 4 bases; bases outside gene matches: 5. CDR3 sequence reads: CASSGDRGHYEQYF. As DNA, the CDR3 is TGTGCCAGCAGTGGGGACAGGGGCCATTACGAGCAGTACTTC.

The chain couples TRBV7-9 to TRBJ1-5, with D tentatively TRBD1 (5 bases). CDR3 size: 15 residues. Germline-derived CDR1 and CDR2 are SEHNR and FQNEAQ (reference sequence). Trimming took 1 base from V and 3 from J, leaving 10 bases between them. The CDR3: CASSLDVGLNQPQHF. For the CDR3, the DNA is TGTGCCAGCAGCTTAGACGTGGGGCTCAATCAGCCCCAGCATTTT.

The chain couples TRBV4-3 to TRBJ2-7, with 11 bases fitting TRBD2. Per the germline V gene, CDR1 is LGHNA and CDR2 is YSLEER. CDR3 length equals 15 residues. V shed 0 bases and J 5 bases; nucleotides not matched to a gene: 3. The CDR3 here is CASSQDLAGGNEQYF. Written as DNA, the CDR3 is TGCGCCAGCAGCCAAGATCTAGCGGGAGGAAACGAGCAGTACTTC.

The chain recombines TRBV7-9 with TRBJ1-5; D call uncertain. V shed 1 base and J shed 4 bases, with 5 bases lying between them. This CDR3 region has 13 residues. Germline CDR1 and CDR2: SEHNR and FQNEAQ (reference sequence). CDR3: CASSLGQNQPQHF. The DNA for the CDR3 is TGTGCCAGCAGCTTAGGGCAGAATCAGCCCCAGCATTTT.

The V gene is TRBV5-5, the J gene TRBJ2-7; TRBD2 agrees at 7 bases. This CDR3 comprises 15 residues. Trimming removed 4 bases from V and 6 bases from J; junction bases left unmatched: 13. Germline loops: CDR1 SGHKS, CDR2 YYEKEE (reference sequence). CDR3 loop: CASSEPGGRAVEQYF. In DNA, the CDR3 is TGTGCCAGCAGCGAACCGGGCGGGAGAGCAGTCGAGCAGTACTTC. Complete variable domain (other parts from reference TRBV5-5 and TRBJ2-7): DAGVTQSPTHLIKTRGQQVTLRCSPISGHKSVSWYQQVLGQGPQFIFQYYEKEERGRGNFPDRFSARQFPNYSSELNVNALLLGDSALYLCASSEPGGRAVEQYFGPGTRLTVT.

The chain links TRBV7-3 to TRBJ2-1; the D gene could be TRBD1 or TRBD2 (5 bases each). V lost 5 bases to trimming and J lost 1 base, with 12 bases between them. Germline CDR1 and CDR2: SGHTA and FQGTGA. The CDR3 has 15 residues. The CDR3: CASSRGEGSYNEQFF. The CDR3 coding sequence is TGTGCCAGCAGCCGGGGAGAGGGGTCCTACAATGAGCAGTTCTTC.

V gene TRBV30 combines with J gene TRBJ2-2; 7 bases agree with TRBD1. V was pared by 5 bases and J by 1 base, with 1 base of the junction left unmatched. Germline V gives CDR1 GTSNPN, CDR2 SVGIG (reference sequence). The CDR3 is 13 amino acids. The CDR3 DNA reads TGTGCCTGGGACAGGGAGAACACCGGGGAGCTGTTTTTT. Its protein product is CAWDRENTGELFF.